Presented here are 13 T cell receptor beta chains from one specimen sequenced in a study of regulatory T cells in long-lasting Graves disease. Documented time point: persistent/refractory GD, antithyroid drugs over 5 years with positive TRAb. Extracted PBMC RNA gave rise to the TCR library. CDR3 regions were amplified by Arm-PCR using iRepertoire HTBI primers to build TCR beta libraries. TCRdb reanalysed the multiplex PCR reads using MiXCR and keeps one entry per CDR3 protein. The data show more than 650,000 distinct CDR3 sequences, with about 32% seen just once and roughly 46% held by the top ten. Sequenced material: peripheral blood mononuclear cells (PBMCs), taken when the disease was refractory, from a patient treated with antithyroid drugs. These receptors originate from a female donor with Graves disease.

This clonotype showed up just a few times. The chain combines TRBV28 with TRBJ2-4, with D maybe TRBD2 (5 bases). CDR1 is MDHEN and CDR2 is SYDVKM in the germline V gene. Trimming shortened V by 9 bases and J by 0 bases, and 15 bases separated the two germline ends. The length of the CDR3 is 15 residues. The CDR3 DNA sequence: TGTGCCAGTACCGGGGTGGGGATAGCCAAAAACATTCAGTACTTC. It translates to CASTGVGIAKNIQYF.

In nucleotides, the CDR3 is TGCAGCGTTGGGGGGACACTTGAGAACACTGAAGCTTTCTTT. It encodes CSVGGTLENTEAFF. The chain employs TRBV29-1 and TRBJ1-1; D may be TRBD1 (6 bases). The V gene's germline CDR1 is SQVTM and CDR2 ANQGSEA. Between the trimmed V and J ends, which lost 4 bases and 1 base, there was a span of 13 bases. The CDR3 spans 14 residues.

This clonotype was recorded a few times. J is TRBJ1-1 and V is TRBV6-1, with 7 bases that match TRBD1. V was clipped by 6 bases and J by 2 bases; unmatched bases: 6. The CDR3 spans 14 residues. Germline-derived CDR1 and CDR2 are MNHNS and SASEGT. CDR3 in amino acids: CASSKRDRNTEAFF. The CDR3 DNA reads as TGTGCCAGCAGCAAACGGGACAGAAACACTGAAGCTTTCTTT.

V and J are TRBV12-3 or TRBV12-4 and TRBJ2-2; 8 bases are shared with TRBD1. The CDR3 is made up of 17 amino acids. V trimming: 6 bases; J trimming: 7 bases; junction bases outside the gene matches: 16. The CDR3 loop reads CASSLGTGQYFIGELFF. For the CDR3, the DNA is TGTGCCAGCAGCCTCGGGACAGGACAGTATTTCATCGGGGAGCTGTTTTTT.

At least ten counts were recorded for this clonotype. V and J are TRBV2 and TRBJ1-5; unclear D gene. There are 15 residues in the CDR3. Trimming cost V 1 base and J 1 base, with 8 bases left between them. The germline gives CDR1 SNHLY, CDR2 FYNNEI. The CDR3 region has the DNA TGTGCCAGCAGTGAAGGGGGAGGGAGCAATCAGCCCCAGCATTTT. As protein: CASSEGGGSNQPQHF.

This clonotype occurred a few times. The chain is built from TRBV29-1 and TRBJ2-7, with D tentatively TRBD2 (6 bases). Deletions cut 7 bases from V and 2 bases from J, with 12 bases between. Per the germline V gene, CDR1 is SQVTM and CDR2 is ANQGSEA. This CDR3 has 12 amino acids. CDR3 region: CSASGVAYEQYF. CDR3 DNA sequence: TGCAGCGCCTCGGGAGTCGCCTACGAGCAGTACTTC.

This clonotype came up many times. The chain recombines TRBV28 with TRBJ1-4; D not resolved. The CDR3 extends over 14 amino acids. Trimming took 5 bases from V and 0 from J, leaving 7 bases between them. CDR1 is MDHEN, CDR2 SYDVKM, per germline. CDR3 region: CASSPIATNEKLFF. Written as DNA, the CDR3 is TGTGCCAGCAGTCCCATTGCAACTAATGAAAAACTGTTTTTT.

The genes are TRBV27 and TRBJ1-2; possibly TRBD1 for D (5 bases). Germline values: CDR1 MNHEY, CDR2 SMNVEV (reference sequence). V gave up 2 bases and J gave up 8 bases, with 15 bases separating them. The CDR3 covers 14 residues. The CDR3 DNA follows: TGTGCCAGCAGTTTAGAGTGCAGAGGGGACGGCTACACCTTC. It translates to CASSLECRGDGYTF.

The chain is built from TRBV27 and TRBJ1-5; TRBD1 might be the D (6 bases). V dropped 0 bases and J dropped 6 bases, with 15 bases sitting between them. The CDR3 has 16 amino acids. CDR1 is MNHEY, CDR2 SMNVEV, per germline (reference sequence). The CDR3 loop is CASSLSGRRQVQPQHF. In DNA form, the CDR3 reads TGTGCCAGCAGTTTATCGGGAAGACGACAGGTTCAGCCCCAGCATTTT.

This clonotype was seen a handful of times. This rearrangement joins TRBV28 to TRBJ1-1; D is uncertain. With 6 bases removed from V and 4 bases from J, the gap between germline ends came to 15 bases. The CDR3 loop spans 14 amino acids. Germline V gives CDR1 MDHEN, CDR2 SYDVKM. CDR3 protein: CASSPPTFRTEAFF. The CDR3 nucleotides read TGTGCCAGCAGCCCCCCCACATTCCGCACTGAAGCTTTCTTT.

This clonotype came up a few times. This rearrangement joins TRBV14 to TRBJ2-4; D remains unclear. Trimming stripped 4 bases from V and 6 bases from J, with 13 bases between. The CDR3 is 14 residues long. The germline V gene encodes CDR1 SGHDN and CDR2 FVKESK. The CDR3 is CASSPIETRNIQYF. The CDR3 nucleotides are TGTGCCAGCAGCCCTATCGAAACACGAAACATTCAGTACTTC.

This clonotype was recorded a few times. The J gene is TRBJ1-1, the V gene TRBV20-1; D unresolved. This CDR3 spans 13 amino acids. The V and J ends lost 3 bases and 1 base respectively, with 9 bases between them. Germline values: CDR1 DFQATT, CDR2 SNEGSKA (reference sequence). The CDR3 reads CSASQAGNTEAFF. CDR3 nucleotide sequence: TGCAGTGCTAGTCAGGCCGGGAACACTGAAGCTTTCTTT.

The CDR3 coding sequence is TGTGCCAGCACCTGGGAGGAGACCCAGTACTTC. This gives the protein CASTWEETQYF. The chain recombines TRBV27 with TRBJ2-5; D is possibly TRBD2 (5 bases). CDR1 and CDR2 from the germline V gene are MNHEY and SMNVEV (reference sequence). Trimming shortened V by 7 bases and J by 5 bases, and 8 bases separated the two germline ends. This CDR3 comprises 11 residues.